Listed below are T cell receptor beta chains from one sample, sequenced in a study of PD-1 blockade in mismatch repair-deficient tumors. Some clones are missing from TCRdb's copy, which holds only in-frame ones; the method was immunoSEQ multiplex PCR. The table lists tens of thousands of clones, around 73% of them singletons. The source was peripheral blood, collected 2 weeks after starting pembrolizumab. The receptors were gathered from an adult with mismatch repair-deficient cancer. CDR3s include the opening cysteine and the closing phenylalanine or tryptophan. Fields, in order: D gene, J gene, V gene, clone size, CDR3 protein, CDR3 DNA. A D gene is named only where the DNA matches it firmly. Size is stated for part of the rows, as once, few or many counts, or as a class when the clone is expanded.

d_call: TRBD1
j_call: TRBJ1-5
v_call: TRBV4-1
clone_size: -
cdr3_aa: CASSQSGTGERQPQHF
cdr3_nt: TGCGCCAGCAGCCAATCCGGGACAGGGGAGAGACAGCCCCAGCATTTT

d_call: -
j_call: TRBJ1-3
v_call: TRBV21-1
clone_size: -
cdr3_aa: CASSLPHRGRKAGNTIYF
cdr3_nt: TGTGCCAGCAGCTTACCTCACAGGGGGCGAAAGGCTGGAAACACCATATATTTT

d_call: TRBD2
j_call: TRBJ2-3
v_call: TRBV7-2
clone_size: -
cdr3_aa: CASSLGSGRGDTQYF
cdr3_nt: TGTGCCAGCAGCTTAGGTAGCGGGAGAGGAGATACGCAGTATTTT

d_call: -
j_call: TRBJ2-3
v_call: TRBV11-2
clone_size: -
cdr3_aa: CASSLAMEGTDTQYF
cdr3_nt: TGTGCCAGCAGCTTGGCCATGGAAGGAACAGATACGCAGTATTTT

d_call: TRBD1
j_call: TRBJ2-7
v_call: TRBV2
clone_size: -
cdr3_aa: CASSDPGQGASYEQYF
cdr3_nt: TGTGCCAGCAGTGACCCGGGGCAGGGGGCCTCCTACGAGCAGTACTTC

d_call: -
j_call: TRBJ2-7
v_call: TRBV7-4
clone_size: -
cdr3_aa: CASSLGEIYEQYF
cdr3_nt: TGTGCCAGCAGTTTGGGGGAAATCTACGAGCAGTACTTC

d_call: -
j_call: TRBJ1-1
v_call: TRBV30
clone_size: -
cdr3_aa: CAWSQGRTEAFF
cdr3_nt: TGTGCCTGGAGTCAGGGGAGGACTGAAGCTTTCTTT

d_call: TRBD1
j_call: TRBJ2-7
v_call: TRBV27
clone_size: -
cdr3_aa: CASSLNLQGAYEQYF
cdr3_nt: TGTGCCAGCAGTTTGAACCTCCAGGGGGCCTACGAGCAGTACTTC

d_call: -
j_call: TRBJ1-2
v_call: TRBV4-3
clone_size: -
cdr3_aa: CASSQDEMMDYGYTF
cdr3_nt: TGCGCCAGCAGCCAAGATGAGATGATGGACTATGGCTACACCTTC

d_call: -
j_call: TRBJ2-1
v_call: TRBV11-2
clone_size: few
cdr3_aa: CASSRSVVEQFF
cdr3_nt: TGTGCCAGCAGCCGGAGCGTGGTTGAGCAGTTCTTC

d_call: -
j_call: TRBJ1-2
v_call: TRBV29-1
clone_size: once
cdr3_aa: CSVEVGEDYGYTF
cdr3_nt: TGCAGCGTTGAAGTAGGGGAAGACTATGGCTACACCTTC

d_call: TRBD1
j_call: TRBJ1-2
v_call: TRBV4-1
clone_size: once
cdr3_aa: CASSQIKYRGRYGYTF
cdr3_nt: TGCGCCAGCAGCCAAATAAAATACAGGGGGCGTTATGGCTACACCTTC

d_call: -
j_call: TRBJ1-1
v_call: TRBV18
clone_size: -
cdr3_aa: CASSPLGDLNTEAFF
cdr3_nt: TGTGCCAGCTCACCACTGGGAGACCTGAACACTGAAGCTTTCTTT

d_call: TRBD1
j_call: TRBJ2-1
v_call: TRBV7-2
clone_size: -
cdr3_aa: CASSLRDRGWNEQFF
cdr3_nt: TGTGCCAGCAGCCTCCGGGACAGAGGGTGGAATGAGCAGTTCTTC

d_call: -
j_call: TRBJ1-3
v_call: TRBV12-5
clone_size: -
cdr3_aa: CASGTGNTIYF
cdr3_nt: TGTGCTAGTGGAACTGGAAACACCATATATTTT

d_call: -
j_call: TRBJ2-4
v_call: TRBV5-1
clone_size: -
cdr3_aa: CASSPGAGDGNIQYF
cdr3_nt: TGCGCCAGCAGCCCTGGGGCAGGGGATGGAAACATTCAGTACTTC

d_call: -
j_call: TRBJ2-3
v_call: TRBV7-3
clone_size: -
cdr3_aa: CASSLDDRHTDTQYF
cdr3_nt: TGTGCCAGCAGCTTGGATGACAGGCACACAGATACGCAGTATTTT

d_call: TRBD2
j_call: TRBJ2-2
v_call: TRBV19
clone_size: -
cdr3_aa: CASRTSGRWGGELFF
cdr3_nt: TGTGCCAGTAGGACTAGCGGGAGGTGGGGCGGGGAGCTGTTTTTT

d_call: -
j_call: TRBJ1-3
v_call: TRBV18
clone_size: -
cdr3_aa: CASSPGSVSGNTIYF
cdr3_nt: TGTGCCAGCTCACCTGGCTCTGTCTCTGGAAACACCATATATTTT

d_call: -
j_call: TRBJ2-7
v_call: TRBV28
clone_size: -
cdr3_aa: CASSLASSYEQYF
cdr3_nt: TGTGCCAGCAGTTTAGCCAGCTCCTACGAGCAGTACTTC

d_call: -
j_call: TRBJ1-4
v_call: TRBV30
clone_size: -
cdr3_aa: CAWNRPGLGDEKLFF
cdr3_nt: TGTGCCTGGAATAGACCGGGACTGGGGGATGAAAAACTGTTTTTT

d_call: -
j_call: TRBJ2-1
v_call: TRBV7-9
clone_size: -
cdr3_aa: CASRGPTDSYNEQFF
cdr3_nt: TGTGCCAGCAGGGGACCGACAGACTCCTACAATGAGCAGTTCTTC

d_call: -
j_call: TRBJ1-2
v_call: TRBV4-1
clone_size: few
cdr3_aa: CASSQPFPRTSNYGYTF
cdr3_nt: TGCGCCAGCAGCCAACCGTTCCCAAGAACCTCTAACTATGGCTACACCTTC

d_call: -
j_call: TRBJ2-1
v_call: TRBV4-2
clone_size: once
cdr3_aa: CASSQETGAGNNEQFF
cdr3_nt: TGTGCCAGCAGCCAAGAAACGGGGGCCGGGAACAATGAGCAGTTCTTC

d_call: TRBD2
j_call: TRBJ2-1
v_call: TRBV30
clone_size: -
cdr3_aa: CAWSRRAGDEQFF
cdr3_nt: TGTGCCTGGAGTCGGCGAGCGGGGGATGAGCAGTTCTTC

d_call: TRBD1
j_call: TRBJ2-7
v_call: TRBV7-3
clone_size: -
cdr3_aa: CASSLGTAYSYEQYF
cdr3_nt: TGTGCCAGCAGCCTGGGGACAGCCTACTCCTACGAGCAGTACTTC

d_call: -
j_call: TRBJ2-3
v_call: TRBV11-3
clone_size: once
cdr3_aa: CASSLEGYTDTQYF
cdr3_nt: TGTGCCAGCAGCTTAGAAGGTTACACAGATACGCAGTATTTT

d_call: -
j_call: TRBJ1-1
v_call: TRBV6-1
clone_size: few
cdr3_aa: CASSDRWKNTEAFF
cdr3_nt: TGTGCCAGCAGTGACAGGTGGAAGAACACTGAAGCTTTCTTT

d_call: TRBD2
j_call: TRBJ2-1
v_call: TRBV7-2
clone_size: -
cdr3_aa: CASSLALSGRRNEQFF
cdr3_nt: TGTGCCAGCAGCTTAGCGCTTAGCGGGAGGAGGAATGAGCAGTTCTTC

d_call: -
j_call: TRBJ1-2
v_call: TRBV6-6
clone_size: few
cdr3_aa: CASSYRESYGYTF
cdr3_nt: TGTGCCAGCAGTTATAGGGAAAGCTATGGCTACACCTTC

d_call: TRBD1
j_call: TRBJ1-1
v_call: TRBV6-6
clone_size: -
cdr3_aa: CASRVTGGATEAFF
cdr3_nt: TGTGCCAGCAGAGTTACAGGGGGCGCAACTGAAGCTTTCTTT

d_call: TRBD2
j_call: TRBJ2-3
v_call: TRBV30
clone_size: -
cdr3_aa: CAWKSVASGSTDTQYF
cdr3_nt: TGTGCCTGGAAGTCCGTGGCTAGCGGAAGCACAGATACGCAGTATTTT

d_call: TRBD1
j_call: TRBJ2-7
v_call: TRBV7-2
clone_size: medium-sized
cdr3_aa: CASSPGPDRAYEQYF
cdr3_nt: TGTGCCAGCAGTCCCGGCCCGGACAGGGCCTACGAGCAGTACTTC

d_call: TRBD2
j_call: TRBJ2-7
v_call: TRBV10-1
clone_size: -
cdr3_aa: CASSPSGSIDEQYF
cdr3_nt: TGCGCCAGCAGTCCCAGCGGGAGCATCGACGAGCAGTACTTC

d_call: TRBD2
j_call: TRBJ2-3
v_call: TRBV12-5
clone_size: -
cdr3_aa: CASGPRGGPYSTDTQYF
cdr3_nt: TGTGCTAGTGGTCCCCGGGGGGGGCCATACAGCACAGATACGCAGTATTTT

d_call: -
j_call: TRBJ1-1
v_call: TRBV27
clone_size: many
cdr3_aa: CASTGYTEAFF
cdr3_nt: TGTGCCAGCACAGGGTACACTGAAGCTTTCTTT

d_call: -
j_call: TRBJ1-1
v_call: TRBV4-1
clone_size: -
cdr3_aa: CASSRALNRENTEAFF
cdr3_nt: TGCGCCAGCAGCCGCGCTCTCAACAGGGAGAACACTGAAGCTTTCTTT

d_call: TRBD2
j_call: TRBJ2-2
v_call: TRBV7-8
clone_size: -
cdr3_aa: CATLHHNGSAGGNGELFF
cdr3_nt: TGTGCCACCCTACACCATAATGGATCGGCGGGAGGGAACGGGGAGCTGTTTTTT

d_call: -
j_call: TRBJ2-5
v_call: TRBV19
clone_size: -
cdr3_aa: CASSLQLGGRQETQYF
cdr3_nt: TGTGCCAGTAGCCTCCAGCTAGGGGGGCGCCAAGAGACCCAGTACTTC

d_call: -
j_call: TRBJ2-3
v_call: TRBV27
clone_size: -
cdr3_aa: CASSLRAGDTQYF
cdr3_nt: TGTGCCAGCAGTTTAAGGGCAGGAGATACGCAGTATTTT

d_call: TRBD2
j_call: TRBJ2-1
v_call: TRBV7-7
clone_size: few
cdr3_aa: CASSRLLAGDYEQFF
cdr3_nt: TGTGCTAGCAGCCGGTTACTAGCGGGAGATTATGAGCAGTTCTTC

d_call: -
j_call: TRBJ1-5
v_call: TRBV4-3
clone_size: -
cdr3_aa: CASSQATGYQPQHF
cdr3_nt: TGCGCCAGCAGCCAAGCCACAGGGTATCAGCCCCAGCATTTT

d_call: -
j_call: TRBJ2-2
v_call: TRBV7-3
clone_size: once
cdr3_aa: CASSFRVAGELFF
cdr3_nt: TGTGCCAGCAGCTTCCGGGTCGCCGGGGAGCTGTTTTTT

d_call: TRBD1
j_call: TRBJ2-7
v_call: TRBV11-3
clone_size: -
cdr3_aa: CASSAGQGAREQYF
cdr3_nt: TGTGCCAGCAGCGCCGGACAGGGGGCGCGGGAGCAGTACTTC

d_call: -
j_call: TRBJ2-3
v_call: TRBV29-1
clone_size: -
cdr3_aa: CSVWVTFTDTQYF
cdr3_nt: TGCAGCGTTTGGGTAACTTTCACAGATACGCAGTATTTT

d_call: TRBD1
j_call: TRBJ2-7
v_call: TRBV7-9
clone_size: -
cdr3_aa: CASSTSGQPDGQYF
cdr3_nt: TGTGCCAGCAGCACGTCGGGACAGCCGGACGGGCAGTACTTC

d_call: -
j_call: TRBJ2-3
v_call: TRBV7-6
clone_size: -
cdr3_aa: CASSLGGADTQYF
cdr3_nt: TGTGCCAGCAGCTTAGGGGGAGCAGATACGCAGTATTTT

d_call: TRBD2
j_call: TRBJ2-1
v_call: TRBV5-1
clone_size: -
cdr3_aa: CASSSHGGPTSGQIPYNEQFF
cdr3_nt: TGCGCCAGCAGCTCTCACGGGGGGCCCACTAGCGGACAAATTCCCTACAATGAGCAGTTCTTC

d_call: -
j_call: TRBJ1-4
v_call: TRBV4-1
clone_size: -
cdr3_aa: CASSTGTNEKLFF
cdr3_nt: TGCGCCAGCAGTACAGGGACTAATGAAAAACTGTTTTTT

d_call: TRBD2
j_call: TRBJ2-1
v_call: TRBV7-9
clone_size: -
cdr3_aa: CASSPPFRLAGLKSEQFF
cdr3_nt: TGTGCCAGCAGCCCCCCTTTTCGGCTAGCGGGATTAAAAAGTGAGCAGTTCTTC

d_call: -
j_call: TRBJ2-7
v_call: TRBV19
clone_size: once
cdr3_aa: CASSILGRYYEQYF
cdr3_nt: TGTGCCAGTAGTATTTTGGGTCGCTACTACGAGCAGTACTTC